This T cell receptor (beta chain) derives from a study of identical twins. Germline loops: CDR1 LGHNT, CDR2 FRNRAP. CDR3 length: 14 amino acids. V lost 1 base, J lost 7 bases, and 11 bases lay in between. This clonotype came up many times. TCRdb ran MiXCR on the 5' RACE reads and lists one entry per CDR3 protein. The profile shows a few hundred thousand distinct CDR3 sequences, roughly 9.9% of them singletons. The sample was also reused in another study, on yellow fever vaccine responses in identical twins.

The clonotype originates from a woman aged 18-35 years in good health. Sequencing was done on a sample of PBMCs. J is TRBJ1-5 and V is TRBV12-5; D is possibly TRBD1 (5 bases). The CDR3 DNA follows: TGTGCTAGTGGTTTGGATGGGGGAGGCCAGCCCCAGCATTTT. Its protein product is CASGLDGGGQPQHF.